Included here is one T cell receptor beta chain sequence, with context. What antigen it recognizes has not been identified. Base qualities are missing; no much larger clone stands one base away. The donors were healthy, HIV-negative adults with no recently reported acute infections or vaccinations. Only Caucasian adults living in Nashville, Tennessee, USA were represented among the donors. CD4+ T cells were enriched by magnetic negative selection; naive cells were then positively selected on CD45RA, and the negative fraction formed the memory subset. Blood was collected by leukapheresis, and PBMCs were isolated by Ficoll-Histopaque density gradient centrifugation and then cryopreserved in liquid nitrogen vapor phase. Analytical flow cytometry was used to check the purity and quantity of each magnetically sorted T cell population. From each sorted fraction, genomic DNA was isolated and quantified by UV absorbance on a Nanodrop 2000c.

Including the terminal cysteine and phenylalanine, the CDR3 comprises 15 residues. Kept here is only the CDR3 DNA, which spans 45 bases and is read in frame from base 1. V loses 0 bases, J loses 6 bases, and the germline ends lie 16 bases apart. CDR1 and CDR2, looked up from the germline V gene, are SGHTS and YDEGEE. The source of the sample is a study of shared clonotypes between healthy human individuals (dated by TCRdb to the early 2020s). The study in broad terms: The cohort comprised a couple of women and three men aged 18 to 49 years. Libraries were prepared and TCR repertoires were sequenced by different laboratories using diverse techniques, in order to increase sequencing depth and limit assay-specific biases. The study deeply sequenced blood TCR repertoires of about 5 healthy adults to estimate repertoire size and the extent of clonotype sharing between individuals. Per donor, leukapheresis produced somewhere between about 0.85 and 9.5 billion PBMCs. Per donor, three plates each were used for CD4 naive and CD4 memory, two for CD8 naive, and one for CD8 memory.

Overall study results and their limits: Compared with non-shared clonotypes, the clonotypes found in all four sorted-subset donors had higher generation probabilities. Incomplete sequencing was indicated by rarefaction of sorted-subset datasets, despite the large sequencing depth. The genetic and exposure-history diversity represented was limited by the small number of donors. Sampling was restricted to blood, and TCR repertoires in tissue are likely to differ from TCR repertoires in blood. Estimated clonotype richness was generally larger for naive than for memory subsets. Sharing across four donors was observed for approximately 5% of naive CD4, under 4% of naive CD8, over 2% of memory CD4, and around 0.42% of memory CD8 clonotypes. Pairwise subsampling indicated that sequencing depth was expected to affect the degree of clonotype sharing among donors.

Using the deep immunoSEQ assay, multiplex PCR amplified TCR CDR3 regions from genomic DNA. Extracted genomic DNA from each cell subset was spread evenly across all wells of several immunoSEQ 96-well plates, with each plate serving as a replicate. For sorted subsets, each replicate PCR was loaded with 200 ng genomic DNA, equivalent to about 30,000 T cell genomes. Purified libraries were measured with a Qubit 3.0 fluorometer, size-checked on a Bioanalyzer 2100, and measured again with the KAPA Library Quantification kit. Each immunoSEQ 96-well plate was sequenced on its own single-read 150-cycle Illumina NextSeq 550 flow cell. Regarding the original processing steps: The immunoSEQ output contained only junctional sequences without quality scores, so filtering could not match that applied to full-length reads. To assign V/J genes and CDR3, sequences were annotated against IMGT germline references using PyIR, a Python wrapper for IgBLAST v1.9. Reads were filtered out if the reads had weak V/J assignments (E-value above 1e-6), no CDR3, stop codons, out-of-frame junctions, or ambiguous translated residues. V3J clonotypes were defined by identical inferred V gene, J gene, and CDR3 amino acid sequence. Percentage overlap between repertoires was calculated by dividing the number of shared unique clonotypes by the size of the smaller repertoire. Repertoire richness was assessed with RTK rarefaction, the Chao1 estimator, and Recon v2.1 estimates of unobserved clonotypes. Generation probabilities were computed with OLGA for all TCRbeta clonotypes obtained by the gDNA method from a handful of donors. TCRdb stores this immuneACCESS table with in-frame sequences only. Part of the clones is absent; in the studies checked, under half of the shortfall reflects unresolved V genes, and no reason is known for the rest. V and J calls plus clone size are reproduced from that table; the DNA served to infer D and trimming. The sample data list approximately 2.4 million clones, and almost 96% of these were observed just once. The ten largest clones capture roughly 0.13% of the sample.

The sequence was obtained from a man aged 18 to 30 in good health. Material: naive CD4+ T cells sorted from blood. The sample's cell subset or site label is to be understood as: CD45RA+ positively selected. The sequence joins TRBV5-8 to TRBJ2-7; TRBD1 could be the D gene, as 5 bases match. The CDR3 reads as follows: CASSLELGVFSEQYF. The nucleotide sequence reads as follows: TGTGCCAGCAGCTTGGAGTTAGGGGTTTTCTCCGAGCAGTACTTC. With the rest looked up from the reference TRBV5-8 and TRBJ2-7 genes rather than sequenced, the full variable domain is EAGVTQSPTHLIKTRGQQATLRCSPISGHTSVYWYQQALGLGLQFLLWYDEGEERNRGNFPPRFSGRQFPNYSSELNVNALELEDSALYLCASSLELGVFSEQYFGPGTRLTVT.